Shown below are 11 T cell receptor beta chains from a single sample sequenced in a study of cytomegalovirus exposure and HLA in healthy donors. Here immunoSEQ multiplex PCR was the method, and the copy in TCRdb shows in-frame clones only, minus some. This table has about 120,000 clones, about 85% appearing once. Sequenced input: PBMCs. The receptor source for this set is a woman aged 25-40 years in good health and CMV-seronegative.

A single count supports this clone. This sequence joins TRBV11-2 and TRBJ1-1; D is possibly TRBD1 (6 bases). This CDR3 has 15 residues. Trimming took off 6 bases at V and 1 base at J, with 15 bases between the two ends. Per germline, CDR1 SGHAT and CDR2 FQNNGV. The DNA of the CDR3 is TGTGCCAGCAGGAGGGCAACAGGGACGAACACTGAAGCTTTCTTT. It specifies CASRRATGTNTEAFF.

The rearrangement joins TRBV5-1 to TRBJ2-3; D is undetermined. V was pared by 0 bases and J by 6 bases, with 14 bases between. Germline V CDR1 and CDR2: SGHRS, YFSETQ. This CDR3 has 15 residues. CDR3: CASSLDARPQDTQYF. The CDR3 bases are TGCGCCAGCAGCTTGGATGCTCGGCCACAGGATACGCAGTATTTT.

The chain recombines TRBV9 with TRBJ2-5; D perhaps matches TRBD2 (5 bases). V was shortened by 0 bases and J by 2 bases, with 14 bases between the two germline ends. CDR3 length: 16 amino acids. The V gene's germline CDR1 is SGDLS and CDR2 YYNGEE. The CDR3 DNA is TGTGCCAGCAGCGTAGCTCACTCCGGAGGTCAAGAGACCCAGTACTTC. This codes for CASSVAHSGGQETQYF.

The V gene is TRBV6-6, the J gene TRBJ2-7, with D possibly matching TRBD1 (5 bases). V shed 0 bases and J shed 0 bases, with 9 bases lying between them. The CDR3 contains 15 residues. Germline V gives CDR1 MNHNY, CDR2 SVGAGI (reference sequence). The CDR3 reads CASSYSQTASYEQYF. The CDR3 region has the DNA TGTGCCAGCAGTTACTCGCAGACAGCCTCCTACGAGCAGTACTTC.

V gene TRBV11-2 combines with J gene TRBJ2-7; 8 nucleotides line up with TRBD2. CDR3 length equals 13 residues. Germline values: CDR1 SGHAT, CDR2 FQNNGV. V lost 5 bases, J lost 4 bases, and 4 bases stayed unmatched. This CDR3 is CASSPGLGYEQYF. The CDR3 DNA follows: TGTGCCAGCAGCCCGGGACTAGGTTACGAGCAGTACTTC.

The V gene is TRBV15, the J gene TRBJ2-3, with D maybe TRBD2 (5 bases). The germline V and J ends were trimmed by 11 bases and 2 bases, with 17 bases remaining between them. This CDR3 comprises 14 residues. CDR1 and CDR2 from the germline V gene are LNHNV and YYDKDF (reference sequence). The DNA for the CDR3 is TGTGCCGATTTACGTGGCGGGCACACAGATACGCAGTATTTT. Its protein product is CADLRGGHTDTQYF.

The V gene is TRBV11-2, the J gene TRBJ2-7, with D possibly being TRBD2 (5 bases). The CDR3 is 13 residues long. V was pared by 4 bases and J by 6 bases, with 13 bases between. Germline CDR1 reads SGHAT; CDR2 reads FQNNGV. CDR3 sequence: CASSSAPGFEQYF. The CDR3, as DNA: TGTGCCAGCAGCTCTGCGCCGGGGTTCGAGCAGTACTTC.

This clone has only one observation. The V gene is TRBV7-6, the J gene TRBJ2-2; tentatively, D is TRBD1 (6 bases). V gave up 0 bases and J gave up 5 bases, with 10 bases separating them. The CDR3 has 15 amino acids. Germline CDR1 reads SGHVS; CDR2 reads FNYEAQ. CDR3 bases: TGTGCCAGCAGCTTAGCGGGGGCAGGGACCGGGGAGCTGTTTTTT. Its translation is CASSLAGAGTGELFF.

This clone was found once. The chain carries TRBV23-1 and TRBJ1-5; a weak D match, TRBD1 (5 bases). TRBV23-1 qualifies as an ORF whose function is uncertain. There are 13 residues in the CDR3. V shed 7 bases and J shed 5 bases, with 12 bases lying between them. CDR3: CASTPGGDQPQHF. CDR3 coding DNA: TGCGCCAGCACCCCTGGGGGGGATCAGCCCCAGCATTTT.

In this sample, this clone turned up a few times. The chain is built from TRBV6-5 and TRBJ1-2; weak D call: TRBD1 (6 bases). Between the trimmed V and J ends, which lost 8 bases and 8 bases, there was a span of 15 bases. The V gene's germline CDR1 is MNHEY and CDR2 SVGAGI. The CDR3 totals 12 residues. The CDR3 DNA sequence: TGTGCCAGCTACGTGGGGGCAGAGGGCTACACCTTC. Residues: CASYVGAEGYTF.

The chain couples TRBV18 to TRBJ2-7; 13 bases map to TRBD2. Germline CDR1 and CDR2: KGHSH and LQKENI. The CDR3 has 16 amino acids. The V segment lost 6 bases and the J segment 6 bases; nucleotides outside the gene matches: 11. CDR3 in DNA: TGTGCCAGCTCGCGGACTAGCGGGGGATCCTCGGCCGAGCAGTACTTC. Its protein is CASSRTSGGSSAEQYF.